The source of this T cell receptor (beta chain) is a study of cytomegalovirus exposure and HLA in healthy donors. Worth noting for this clone: Its matching antigen is unknown.

With 60 Vbeta and 13 Jbeta primers, the PCR was carried out. The repertoire was sequenced with immunoSEQ multiplex PCR; TCRdb's copy has only in-frame clones and lacks some. The sample holds more than 85,000 clones, 75% to 90% seen once. Study-wide results and limits: Among CMV-associated TCR beta chains, most appeared HLA-restricted in a later analysis. Roughly uniform sequencing depth across donors was assumed, possibly incorrectly.

These donors, healthy bone marrow donors, were studied. The source material was PBMCs. The sequence derives from a young man in good health and CMV-seropositive.

CDR3 sequence (DNA): TGCGCCAGCGCGGAAAGCTCCTACAATGAGCAGTTCTTC. Its protein product is CASAESSYNEQFF. The rearrangement uses TRBV4-1 and TRBJ2-1; D gene ambiguous. Trimming pared 8 bases from V and 0 bases from J, leaving 8 bases between. Germline V gene sequence: CDR1 MGHRA, CDR2 YSYEKL. The CDR3 totals 13 residues.